Included here is one TCR beta chain sequence, with context. Its specificity is not known. Germline lookup yields CDR1 KGHDR and CDR2 SFDVKD. CDR3 length: 13 residues. V dropped 3 bases and J dropped 8 bases, with 10 bases sitting between them. TCR beta CDR3 regions were amplified from RNA. During a first-round RT-PCR of the TCR CDR3, the HTBI primer set was used. TCRdb called the multiplex PCR reads again in MiXCR, with one record for every CDR3 protein. Of around 500,000 distinct CDR3 sequences in the sample, 12% to 15% are singletons; the top ten hold approximately 15%. The study excluded patients with uncontrolled infection, other autoimmune disease, pregnancy or lactation. An approximately 9.8 ml volume of fresh peripheral blood provided the PBMCs. This sample was taken from a study of T cells in Graves' hyperthyroidism and ophthalmopathy. Whole-study results and caveats: Blood shared most expanded thyroid clonotypes above 0.001.

The sample consisted of blood. This chain links TRBV24-1 with TRBJ2-1; D call uncertain. This TCR derives from a middle-aged woman with Graves' hyperthyroidism. In DNA form, the CDR3 reads TGTGCCACCAGTGATCGCGCCTCGGATGAGCAGTTCTTC. Translating gives CATSDRASDEQFF.